The clone carrying this T cell receptor beta chain has a handful of counts. Some clones are missing from TCRdb's copy, which holds only in-frame ones; the method was immunoSEQ multiplex PCR. The sample shows about 150,000 clones, 94% of them seen only once. The CDR3 runs to 12 residues. CDR1 KGHSH and CDR2 LQKENI come from the germline V gene. Trimming cost V 5 bases and J 3 bases, with 4 bases left between them. This sample was included in a study of OX40 agonist ivuxolimab in advanced cancers. Autoimmune disease history or systemic immunosuppression was exclusionary. The source material was CD4+ or CD8+ T cells sorted from blood, sampled in a trial of the OX40 agonist ivuxolimab. The rearrangement uses TRBV18 and TRBJ2-2, with D unclear. This receptor was identified in an adult with an advanced solid tumor such as melanoma, head and neck, liver or kidney cancer. In DNA form, the CDR3 reads TGTGCCAGCTCATTCGACACCGGGGAGCTGTTTTTT. Its protein is CASSFDTGELFF.